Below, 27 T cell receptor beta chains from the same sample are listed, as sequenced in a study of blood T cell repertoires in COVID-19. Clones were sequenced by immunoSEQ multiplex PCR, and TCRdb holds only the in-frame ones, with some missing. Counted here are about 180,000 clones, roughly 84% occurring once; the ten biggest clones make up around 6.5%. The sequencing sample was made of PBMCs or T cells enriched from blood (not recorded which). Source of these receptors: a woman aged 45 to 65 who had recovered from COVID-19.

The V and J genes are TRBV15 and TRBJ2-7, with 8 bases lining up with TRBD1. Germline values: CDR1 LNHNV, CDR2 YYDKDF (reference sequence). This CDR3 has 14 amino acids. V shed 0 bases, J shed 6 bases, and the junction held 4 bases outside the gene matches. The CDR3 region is CATSRDRGTGEQYF. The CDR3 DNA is TGTGCCACCAGCAGAGATCGAGGGACAGGCGAGCAGTACTTC.

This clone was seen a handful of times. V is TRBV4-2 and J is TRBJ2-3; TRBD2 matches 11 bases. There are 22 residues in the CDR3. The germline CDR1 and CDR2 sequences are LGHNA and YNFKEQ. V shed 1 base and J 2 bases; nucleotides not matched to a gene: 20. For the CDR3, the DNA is TGTGCCAGCAGCCAAGTTCCGGGACAGGGAGGGGGGACTAGCGGAATCACAGATACGCAGTATTTT. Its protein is CASSQVPGQGGGTSGITDTQYF.

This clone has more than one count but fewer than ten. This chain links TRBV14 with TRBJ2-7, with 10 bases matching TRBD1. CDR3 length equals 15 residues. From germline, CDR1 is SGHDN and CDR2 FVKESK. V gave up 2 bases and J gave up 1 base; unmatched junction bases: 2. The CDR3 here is CASSQRTGGSYEQYF. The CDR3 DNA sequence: TGTGCCAGCAGCCAACGGACAGGGGGGTCCTACGAGCAGTACTTC.

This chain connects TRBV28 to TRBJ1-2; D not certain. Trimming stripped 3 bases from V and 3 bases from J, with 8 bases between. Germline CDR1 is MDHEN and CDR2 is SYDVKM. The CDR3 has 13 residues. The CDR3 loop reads CASSFGSDYGYTF. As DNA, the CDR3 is TGTGCCAGCAGTTTCGGCAGCGACTATGGCTACACCTTC.

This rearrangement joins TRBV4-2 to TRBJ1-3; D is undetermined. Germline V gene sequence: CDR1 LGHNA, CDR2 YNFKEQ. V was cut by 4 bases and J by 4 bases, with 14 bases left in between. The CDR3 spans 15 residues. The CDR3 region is CASSRTGIEGNTIYF. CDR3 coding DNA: TGTGCCAGCAGCCGTACGGGGATAGAGGGAAACACCATATATTTT.

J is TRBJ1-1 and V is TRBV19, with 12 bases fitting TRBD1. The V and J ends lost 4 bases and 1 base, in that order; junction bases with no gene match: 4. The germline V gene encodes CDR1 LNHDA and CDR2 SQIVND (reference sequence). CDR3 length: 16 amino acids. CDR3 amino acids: CASSTGTGGANTEAFF. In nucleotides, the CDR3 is TGTGCCAGTAGTACCGGGACAGGGGGCGCGAACACTGAAGCTTTCTTT.

CDR3 region: CATSRYNEKLFF. The DNA for the CDR3 is TGTGCCACCAGCAGGTATAATGAAAAACTGTTTTTT. The chain joins TRBV15 to TRBJ1-4; D is unclear. The length of the CDR3 is 12 residues. Germline CDR1 reads LNHNV; CDR2 reads YYDKDF (reference sequence). Trimming left V 3 bases short and J 4 bases short, with 3 bases between.

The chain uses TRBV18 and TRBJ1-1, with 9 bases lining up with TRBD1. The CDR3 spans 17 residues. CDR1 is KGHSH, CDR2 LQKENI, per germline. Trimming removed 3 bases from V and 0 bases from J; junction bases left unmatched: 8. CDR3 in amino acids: CASSPLGQGRMNTEAFF. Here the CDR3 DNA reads TGTGCCAGCTCACCGCTCGGACAGGGGCGGATGAACACTGAAGCTTTCTTT.

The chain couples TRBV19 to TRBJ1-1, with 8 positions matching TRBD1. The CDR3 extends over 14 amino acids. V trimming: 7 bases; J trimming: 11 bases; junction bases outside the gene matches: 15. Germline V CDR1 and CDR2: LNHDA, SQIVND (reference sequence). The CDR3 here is CASTPDRGSGLAFF. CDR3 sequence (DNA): TGTGCCAGTACTCCAGACAGGGGTTCGGGGTTGGCTTTCTTT.

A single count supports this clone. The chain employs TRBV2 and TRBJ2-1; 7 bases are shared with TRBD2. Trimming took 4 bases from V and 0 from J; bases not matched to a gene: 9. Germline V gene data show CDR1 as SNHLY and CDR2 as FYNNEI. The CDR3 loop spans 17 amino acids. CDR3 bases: TGTGCCAGCAGTGCATCGGGAGGACGGAGCTCCTACAATGAGCAGTTCTTC. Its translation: CASSASGGRSSYNEQFF.

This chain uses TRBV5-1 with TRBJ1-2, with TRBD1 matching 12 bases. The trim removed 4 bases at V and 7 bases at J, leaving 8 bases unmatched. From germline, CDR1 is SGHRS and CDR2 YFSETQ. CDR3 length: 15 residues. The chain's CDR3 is CASSAGDRGPLGYTF. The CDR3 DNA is TGCGCCAGCAGCGCCGGGGACAGGGGGCCGCTTGGCTACACCTTC.

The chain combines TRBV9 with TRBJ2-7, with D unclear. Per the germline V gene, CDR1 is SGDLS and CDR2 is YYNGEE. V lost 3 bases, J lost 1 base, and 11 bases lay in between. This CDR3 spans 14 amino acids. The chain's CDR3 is CASSARPGSYEQYF. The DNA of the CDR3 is TGTGCCAGCAGCGCCCGGCCGGGTTCCTACGAGCAGTACTTC.

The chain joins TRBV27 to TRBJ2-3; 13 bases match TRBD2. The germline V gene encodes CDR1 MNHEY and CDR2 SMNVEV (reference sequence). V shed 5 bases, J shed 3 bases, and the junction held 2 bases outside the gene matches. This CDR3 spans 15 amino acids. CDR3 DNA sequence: TGTGCCAGCAGTCGGACTAGCGGGAGTACAGATACGCAGTATTTT. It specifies CASSRTSGSTDTQYF.

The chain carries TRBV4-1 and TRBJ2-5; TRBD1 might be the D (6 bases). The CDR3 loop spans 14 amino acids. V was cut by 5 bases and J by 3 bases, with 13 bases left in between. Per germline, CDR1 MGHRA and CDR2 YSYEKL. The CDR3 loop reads CASSAQGRKETQYF. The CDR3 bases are TGCGCCAGCAGCGCACAGGGCCGGAAAGAGACCCAGTACTTC.

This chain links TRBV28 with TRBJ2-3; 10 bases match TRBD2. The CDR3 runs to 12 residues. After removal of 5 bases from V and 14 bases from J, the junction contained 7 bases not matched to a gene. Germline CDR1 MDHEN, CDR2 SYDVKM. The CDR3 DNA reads TGTGCCAGCAGTCGGACTAGCGGTTTCTTGTATTTT. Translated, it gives CASSRTSGFLYF.

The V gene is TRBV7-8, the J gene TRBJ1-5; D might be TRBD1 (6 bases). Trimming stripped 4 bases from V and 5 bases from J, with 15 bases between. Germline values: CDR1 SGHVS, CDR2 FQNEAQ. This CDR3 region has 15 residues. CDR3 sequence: CASSSDSIAHQPQHF. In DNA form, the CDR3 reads TGTGCCAGCAGCTCGGACAGTATAGCACATCAGCCCCAGCATTTT.

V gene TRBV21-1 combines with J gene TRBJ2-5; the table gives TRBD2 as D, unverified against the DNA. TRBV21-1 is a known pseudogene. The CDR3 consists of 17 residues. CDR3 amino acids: CASSKARGQEGQETQYF. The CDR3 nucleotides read TGTGCCAGCAGCAAAGCGCGGGGTCAGGAGGGCCAAGAGACCCAGTACTTC.

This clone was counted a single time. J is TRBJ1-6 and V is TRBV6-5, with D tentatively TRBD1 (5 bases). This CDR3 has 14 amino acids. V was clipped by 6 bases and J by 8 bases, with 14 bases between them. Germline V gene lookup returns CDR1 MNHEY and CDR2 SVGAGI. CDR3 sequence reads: CASSLQGYHSPLHF. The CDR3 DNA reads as TGTGCCAGCAGCCTCCAGGGTTACCATTCACCCCTCCACTTT.

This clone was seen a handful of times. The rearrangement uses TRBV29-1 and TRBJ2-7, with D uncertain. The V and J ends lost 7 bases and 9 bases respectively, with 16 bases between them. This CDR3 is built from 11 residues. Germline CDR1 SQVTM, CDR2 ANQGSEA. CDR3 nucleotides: TGCAGCGGTTCCACTCGCGAATGGCAGTACTTC. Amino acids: CSGSTREWQYF.

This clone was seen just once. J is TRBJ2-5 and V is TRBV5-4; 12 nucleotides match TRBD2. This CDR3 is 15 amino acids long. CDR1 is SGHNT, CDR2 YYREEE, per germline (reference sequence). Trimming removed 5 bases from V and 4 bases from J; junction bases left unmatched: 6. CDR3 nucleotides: TGTGCCAGCAGTTTCCGGACTAGCGGGACAGAGACCCAGTACTTC. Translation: CASSFRTSGTETQYF.

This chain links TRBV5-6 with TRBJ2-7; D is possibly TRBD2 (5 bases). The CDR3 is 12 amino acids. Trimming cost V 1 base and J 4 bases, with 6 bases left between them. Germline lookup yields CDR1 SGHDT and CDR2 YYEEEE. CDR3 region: CASSLWTYEQYF. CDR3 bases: TGTGCCAGCAGCTTGTGGACTTACGAGCAGTACTTC.

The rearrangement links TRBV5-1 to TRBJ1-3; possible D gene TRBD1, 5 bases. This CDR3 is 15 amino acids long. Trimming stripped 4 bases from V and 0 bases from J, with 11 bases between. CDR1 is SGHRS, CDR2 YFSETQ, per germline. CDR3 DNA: TGCGCCAGCAGCCGGGAGGGGCTCTCTGGAAACACCATATATTTT. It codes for CASSREGLSGNTIYF.

CDR3 nucleotide sequence: TGTGCCAGCGGCTGGAGGGAGGGGGAAAACACTGAAGCTTTCTTT. Translation gives CASGWREGENTEAFF. This chain connects TRBV2 to TRBJ1-1; maybe TRBD1 (6 bases). The CDR3 consists of 15 residues. V shed 8 bases and J shed 2 bases, with 18 bases lying between them. CDR1 and CDR2 from the germline V gene are SNHLY and FYNNEI.

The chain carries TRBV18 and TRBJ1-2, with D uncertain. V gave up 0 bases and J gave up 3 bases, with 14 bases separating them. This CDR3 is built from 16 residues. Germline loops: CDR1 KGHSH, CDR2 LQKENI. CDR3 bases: TGTGCCAGCTCACCACCTTACCGAGGTACCGACTATGGCTACACCTTC. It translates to CASSPPYRGTDYGYTF.

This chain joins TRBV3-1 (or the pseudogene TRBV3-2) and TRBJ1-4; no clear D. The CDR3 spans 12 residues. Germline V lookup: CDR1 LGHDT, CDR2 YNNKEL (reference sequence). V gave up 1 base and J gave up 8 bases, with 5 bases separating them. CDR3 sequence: CASSQGGEKLFF. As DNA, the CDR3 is TGTGCCAGCAGCCAAGGAGGCGAAAAACTGTTTTTT.

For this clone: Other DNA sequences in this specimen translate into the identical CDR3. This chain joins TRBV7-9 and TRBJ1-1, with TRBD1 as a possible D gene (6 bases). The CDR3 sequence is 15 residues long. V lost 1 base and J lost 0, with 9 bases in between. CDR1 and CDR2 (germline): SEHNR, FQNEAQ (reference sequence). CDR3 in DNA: TGTGCCAGCAGCTTAGGGGGACAACTGAACACTGAAGCTTTCTTT. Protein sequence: CASSLGGQLNTEAFF. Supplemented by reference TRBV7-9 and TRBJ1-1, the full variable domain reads DTGVSQNPRHKITKRGQNVTFRCDPISEHNRLYWYRQTLGQGPEFLTYFQNEAQLEKSRLLSDRFSAERPKGSFSTLEIQRTEQGDSAMYLCASSLGGQLNTEAFFGQGTRLTVV.

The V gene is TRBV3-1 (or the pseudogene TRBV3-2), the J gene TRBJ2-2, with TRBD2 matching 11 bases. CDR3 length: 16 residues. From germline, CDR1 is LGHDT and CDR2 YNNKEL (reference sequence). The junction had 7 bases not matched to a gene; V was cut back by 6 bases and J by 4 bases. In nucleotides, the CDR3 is TGTGCCAGCAGGTCGGGACTAGCGGCTTCCACCGGGGAGCTGTTTTTT. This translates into CASRSGLAASTGELFF.